This TCR beta chain appears in the sequencing data of a study of shared clonotypes between healthy human individuals. Produced via immunoSEQ multiplex PCR; TCRdb's table is partial and in-frame only. The repertoire holds fewer than 1 million clones, with about 96% as singletons. The germline gives CDR1 SEHNR, CDR2 FQNEAQ (reference sequence). V was pared by 5 bases and J by 5 bases, with 25 bases between. This CDR3 has 17 residues. Naive CD8 cells lacked CD45RO, underwent positive selection for CCR7 and left out terminally differentiated effector memory CD45RA+ cells. Sequencing was done on a sample of naive CD8+ T cells sorted from blood. The J gene is TRBJ2-7, the V gene TRBV7-9; D is perhaps TRBD2 (6 bases). This sequence originates from a man aged 25 to 45 in good health. This chain's CDR3 is CASSTPRTSTGRNEQYF. The DNA of the CDR3 is TGTGCCAGCAGCACGCCTAGAACTAGCACAGGCCGAAACGAGCAGTACTTC.